The next 10 T cell receptor beta chains were all read from a single sample in a study of graft-versus-host responses after intestinal transplantation. The antigens for these receptors are not known. TCRdb's table, derived via immunoSEQ multiplex PCR, lists solely in-frame clones and lacks some. The sample lists roughly 80,000 clones, around nine tenths occurring once. This material consisted of unstimulated CD8+ T cells sorted from spleen or lymph node cells, taken before transplant. The source of these receptors is a human donor who was the organ donor for an intestinal transplant.

This chain uses TRBV5-1 with TRBJ2-2; 9 nucleotides agree with TRBD2. V shed 0 bases, J shed 2 bases, and the junction held 8 bases outside the gene matches. The CDR3 extends over 18 amino acids. CDR1 and CDR2 from the germline V gene are SGHRS and YFSETQ. The DNA of the CDR3 is TGCGCCAGCAGCTTGGCGTCGGCGGGGGGGCCTAACACCGGGGAGCTGTTTTTT. This encodes CASSLASAGGPNTGELFF.

J is TRBJ2-5 and V is TRBV7-2; tentative D call: TRBD1 (5 bases). The CDR3 runs to 14 residues. Deletions cut 7 bases from V and 5 bases from J, with 17 bases between. Per the germline V gene, CDR1 is SGHTA and CDR2 is FQGNSA. The CDR3 loop reads CASTFGAGVETQYF. In DNA, the CDR3 is TGTGCCAGCACCTTTGGGGCCGGAGTCGAGACCCAGTACTTC.

The chain joins TRBV4-1 to TRBJ2-7, with 8 bases fitting TRBD2. The CDR3 spans 16 residues. V shed 1 base, J shed 3 bases, and the junction held 8 bases outside the gene matches. Per germline, CDR1 MGHRA and CDR2 YSYEKL. The chain's CDR3 is CASSQADSGVFYEQYF. The CDR3 coding sequence is TGCGCCAGCAGCCAAGCCGATAGCGGGGTCTTCTACGAGCAGTACTTC.

On this clone: At one boundary the junction diverges from the germline segment, which might be a read error. CDR3 DNA: TGTGCCAGCAGCGCAGGACCGGCCCCCTATGGCTACATCTTC. Amino acid sequence: CASSAGPAPYGYIF. The chain combines TRBV9 with TRBJ1-2; no clear D. Looked up from germline, CDR1 is SGDLS and CDR2 is YYNGEE. This CDR3 has 14 residues.

This clone has a single count. This CDR3 reads CASSTSGGIQETQYF. DNA for the CDR3: TGTGCCAGCAGCACTAGCGGGGGGATACAAGAGACCCAGTACTTC. This rearrangement joins TRBV6-5 to TRBJ2-5, with TRBD2 matching over 12 bases. Germline V gene lookup returns CDR1 MNHEY and CDR2 SVGAGI. The CDR3 consists of 15 residues. V trimming: 6 bases; J trimming: 2 bases; junction bases outside the gene matches: 4.

The J gene is TRBJ1-6, the V gene TRBV5-6; D unclear. V shed 3 bases and J shed 4 bases, with 14 bases lying between them. Per the germline V gene, CDR1 is SGHDT and CDR2 is YYEEEE. This CDR3 is 16 amino acids long. DNA of the CDR3: TGTGCCAGCAGCTGGCTTTCCGAGACATATAATTCACCCCTCCACTTT. This codes for CASSWLSETYNSPLHF.

The chain combines TRBV19 with TRBJ2-7; 10 nucleotides line up with TRBD2. Trimming removed 5 bases from V and 3 bases from J; junction bases left unmatched: 7. The CDR3 is made up of 15 amino acids. Germline V gene lookup returns CDR1 LNHDA and CDR2 SQIVND (reference sequence). CDR3 DNA: TGTGCCAGTAGTCCCTCAACTAGCGGGGTCTACGAGCAGTACTTC. It is translated as CASSPSTSGVYEQYF.

This sequence joins TRBV28 and TRBJ1-4; possible D gene TRBD1, 5 bases. The CDR3 length is 14 residues. CDR1 and CDR2 (germline): MDHEN, SYDVKM. Trimming removed 2 bases at V and 5 bases at J, with 9 bases between. CDR3 sequence reads: CASSLRGWNEKLFF. For the CDR3, the DNA is TGTGCCAGCAGTTTACGGGGGTGGAATGAAAAACTGTTTTTT.

The chain employs TRBV6-5 and TRBJ1-2; the match to TRBD1 covers 7 bases. Germline values: CDR1 MNHEY, CDR2 SVGAGI. The CDR3 extends over 13 amino acids. J lost 4 bases, V lost 5 bases, and 4 bases had no gene match. DNA for the CDR3: TGTGCCAGCAGTCCGACAGGGACCTATGGCTACACCTTC. Translating it yields CASSPTGTYGYTF.

This clone has more than one count but fewer than ten. The genes are TRBV7-6 and TRBJ1-6, with D possibly being TRBD1 (5 bases). V gave up 3 bases and J gave up 13 bases, with 13 bases separating them. The CDR3 loop spans 13 amino acids. Germline assignment: CDR1 SGHVS and CDR2 FNYEAQ. The CDR3 protein is CASSLRGPSPLHF. In DNA, the CDR3 is TGTGCCAGCAGCTTGAGGGGTCCCTCGCCCCTCCACTTT.